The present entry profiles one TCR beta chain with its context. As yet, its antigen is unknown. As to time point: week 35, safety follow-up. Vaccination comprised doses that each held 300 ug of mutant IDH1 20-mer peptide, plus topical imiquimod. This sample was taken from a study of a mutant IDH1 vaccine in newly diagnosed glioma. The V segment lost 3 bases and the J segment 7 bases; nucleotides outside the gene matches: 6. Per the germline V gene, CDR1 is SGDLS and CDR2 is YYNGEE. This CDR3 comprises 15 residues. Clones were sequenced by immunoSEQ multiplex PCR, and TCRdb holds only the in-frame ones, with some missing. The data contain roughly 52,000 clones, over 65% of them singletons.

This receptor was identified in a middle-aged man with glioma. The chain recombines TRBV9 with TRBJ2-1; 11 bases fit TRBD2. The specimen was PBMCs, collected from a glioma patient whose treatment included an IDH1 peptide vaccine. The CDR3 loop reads CASSAGLAAVNEQFF. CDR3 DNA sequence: TGTGCCAGCAGCGCGGGACTAGCGGCAGTAAATGAGCAGTTCTTC.